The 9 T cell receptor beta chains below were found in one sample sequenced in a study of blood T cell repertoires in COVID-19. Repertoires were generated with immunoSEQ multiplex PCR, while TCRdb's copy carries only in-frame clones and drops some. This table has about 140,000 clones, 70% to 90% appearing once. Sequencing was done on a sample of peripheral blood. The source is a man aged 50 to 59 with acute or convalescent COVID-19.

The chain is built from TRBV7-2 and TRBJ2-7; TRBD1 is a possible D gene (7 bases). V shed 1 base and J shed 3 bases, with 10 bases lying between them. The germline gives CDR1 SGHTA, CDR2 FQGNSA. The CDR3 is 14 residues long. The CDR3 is CASSLGQGLYEQYF. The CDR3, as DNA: TGTGCCAGCAGCTTAGGACAGGGACTCTACGAGCAGTACTTC. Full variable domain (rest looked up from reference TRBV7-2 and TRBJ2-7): GAGVSQSPSNKVTEKGKDVELRCDPISGHTALYWYRQSLGQGLEFLIYFQGNSAPDKSGLPSDRFSAERTGGSVSTLTIQRTQQEDSAVYLCASSLGQGLYEQYFGPGTRLTVT.

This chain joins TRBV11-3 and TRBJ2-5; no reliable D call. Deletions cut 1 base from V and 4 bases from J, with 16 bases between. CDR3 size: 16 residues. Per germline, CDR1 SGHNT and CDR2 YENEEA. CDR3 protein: CASSLALAVGGETQYF. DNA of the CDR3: TGTGCCAGCAGCTTAGCCCTGGCCGTTGGTGGAGAGACCCAGTACTTC.

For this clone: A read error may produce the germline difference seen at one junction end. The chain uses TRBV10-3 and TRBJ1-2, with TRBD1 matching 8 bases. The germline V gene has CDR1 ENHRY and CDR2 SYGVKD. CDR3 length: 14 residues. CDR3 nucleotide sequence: TGTGCCATTAGTGAGTCAGGGGGCAGCTATGGCTACACCTTC. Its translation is CAISESGGSYGYTF.

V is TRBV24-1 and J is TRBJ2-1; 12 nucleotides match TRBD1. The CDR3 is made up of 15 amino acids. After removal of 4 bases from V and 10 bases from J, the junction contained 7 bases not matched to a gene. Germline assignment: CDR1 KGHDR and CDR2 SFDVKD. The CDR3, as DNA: TGTGCCACCAGTGACTCCGGGACAGGGGGCTGGGAGCAGTTCTTC. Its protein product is CATSDSGTGGWEQFF.

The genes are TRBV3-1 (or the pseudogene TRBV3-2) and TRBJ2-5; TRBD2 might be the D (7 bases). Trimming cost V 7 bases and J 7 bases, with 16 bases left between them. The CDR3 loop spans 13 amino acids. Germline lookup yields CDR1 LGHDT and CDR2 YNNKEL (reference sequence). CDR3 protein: CASTLGGLGTQYF. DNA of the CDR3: TGTGCCAGCACACTCGGGGGGCTAGGGACCCAGTACTTC.

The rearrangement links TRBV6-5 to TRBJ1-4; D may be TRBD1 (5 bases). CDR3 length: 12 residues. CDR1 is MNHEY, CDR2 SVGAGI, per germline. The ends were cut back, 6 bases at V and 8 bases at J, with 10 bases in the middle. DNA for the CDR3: TGTGCCAGCAGCCCCCGGGGGGAAAAACTGTTTTTT. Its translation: CASSPRGEKLFF.

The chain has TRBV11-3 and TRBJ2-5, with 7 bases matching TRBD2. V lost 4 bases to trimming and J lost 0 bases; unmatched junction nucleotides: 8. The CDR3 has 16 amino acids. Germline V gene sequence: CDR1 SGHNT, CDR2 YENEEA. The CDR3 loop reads CASSSAGDKYQETQYF. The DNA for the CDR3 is TGTGCCAGCAGCTCTGCGGGGGATAAGTACCAAGAGACCCAGTACTTC. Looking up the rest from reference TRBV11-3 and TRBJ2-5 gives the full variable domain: EAGVVQSPRYKIIEKKQPVAFWCNPISGHNTLYWYLQNLGQGPELLIRYENEEAVDDSQLPKDRFSAERLKGVDSTLKIQPAELGDSAVYLCASSSAGDKYQETQYFGPGTRLLVL.

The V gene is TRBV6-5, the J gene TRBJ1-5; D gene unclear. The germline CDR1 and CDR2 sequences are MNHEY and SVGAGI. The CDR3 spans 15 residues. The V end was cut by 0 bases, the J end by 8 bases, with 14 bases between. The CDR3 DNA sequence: TGTGCCAGCAGTTACTCTAGACTGTCCATTGAGCCCCAGCATTTT. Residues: CASSYSRLSIEPQHF.

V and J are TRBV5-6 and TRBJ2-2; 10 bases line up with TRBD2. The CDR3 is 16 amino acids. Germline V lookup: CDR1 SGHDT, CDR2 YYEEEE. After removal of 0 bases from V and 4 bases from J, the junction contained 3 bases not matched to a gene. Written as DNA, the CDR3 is TGTGCCAGCAGCTTGGGGTCTAGCGGGAGCACCGGGGAGCTGTTTTTT. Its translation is CASSLGSSGSTGELFF.